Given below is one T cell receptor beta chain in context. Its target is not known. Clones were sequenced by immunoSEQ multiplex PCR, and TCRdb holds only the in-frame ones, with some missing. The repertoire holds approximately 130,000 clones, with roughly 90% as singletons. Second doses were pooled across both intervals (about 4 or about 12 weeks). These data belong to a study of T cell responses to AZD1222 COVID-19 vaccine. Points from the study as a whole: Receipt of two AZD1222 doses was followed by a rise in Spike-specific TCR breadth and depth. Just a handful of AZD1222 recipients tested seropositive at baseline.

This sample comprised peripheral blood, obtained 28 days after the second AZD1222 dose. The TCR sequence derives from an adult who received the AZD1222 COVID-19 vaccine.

CDR3 loop: CASSPRGQYSNQPQHF. For the CDR3, the DNA is TGTGCCAGCAGCCCGAGGGGGCAGTATAGCAATCAGCCCCAGCATTTT. The chain combines TRBV7-8 with TRBJ1-5, with 7 positions matching TRBD1. Germline V lookup: CDR1 SGHVS, CDR2 FQNEAQ. The CDR3 is made up of 16 amino acids. Trimming at V came to 5 bases and at J to 0 bases, leaving 7 bases not matched to a gene.